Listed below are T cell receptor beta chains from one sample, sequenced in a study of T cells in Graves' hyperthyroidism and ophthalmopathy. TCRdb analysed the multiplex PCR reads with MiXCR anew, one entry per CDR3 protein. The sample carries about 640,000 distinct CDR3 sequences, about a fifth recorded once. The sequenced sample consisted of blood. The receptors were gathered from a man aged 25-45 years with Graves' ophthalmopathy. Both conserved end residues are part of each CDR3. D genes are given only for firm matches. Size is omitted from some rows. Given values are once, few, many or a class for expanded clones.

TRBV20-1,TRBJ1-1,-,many,TGCAGTGCGGCCCGGGTGGGGGAGACTGAAGCTTTCTTT,CSAARVGETEAFF
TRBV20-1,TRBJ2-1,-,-,TGCAGTGCTTCCCCTAGGGGGAGGGCCTACAATGAGCAGTTCTTC,CSASPRGRAYNEQFF
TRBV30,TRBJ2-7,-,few,TGTGCCTGGAGTAGGGGCTATACACGGCTCGAGCAGTACTTC,CAWSRGYTRLEQYF
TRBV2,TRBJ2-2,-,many,TGTGCCAGCAGAGTGACTGCCACCAACACCGGGGAGCTGTTTTTT,CASRVTATNTGELFF
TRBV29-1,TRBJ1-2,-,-,TGCAGCGTTGCTAGCGGCTACACCTTC,CSVASGYTF
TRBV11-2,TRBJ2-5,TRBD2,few,TGTGCCAGCAGCCAAGACGGGGGGGGGTCAGAGACCCAGTACTTC,CASSQDGGGSETQYF
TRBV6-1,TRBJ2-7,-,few,TGTGCCAGCAGTCCTGCCTGGAGCGAGCAGTACTTC,CASSPAWSEQYF
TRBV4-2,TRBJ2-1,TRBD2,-,TGTGCCAGCAGCTTAGGGGCTAGCGGGGGCCTCAATGAGCGGTTCTTC,CASSLGASGGLNERFF
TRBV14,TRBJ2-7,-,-,TGTGCCAGCAGCCAAAGTCCAGTACCCTACGAGCAGTACTTC,CASSQSPVPYEQYF
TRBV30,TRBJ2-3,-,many,TGTGCCTGGAGCGGGGGCGCAGATACGCAGTATTTT,CAWSGGADTQYF
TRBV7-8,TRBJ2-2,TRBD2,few,TGTGCCAGCAGCCCTACTAGCGGGAGGGCCAGGGGGGAGCTGTTTTTT,CASSPTSGRARGELFF
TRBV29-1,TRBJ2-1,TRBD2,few,TGCAGCGTCAACCCCCCCCCACTAGCGGGAGTCTCTTCCTACAATGAGCAGTTCTTC,CSVNPPPLAGVSSYNEQFF
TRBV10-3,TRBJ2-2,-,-,TGTGCCATCAGAGAGAGTGACGGAGCGAACACCGGGGAGCTGTTTTTT,CAIRESDGANTGELFF
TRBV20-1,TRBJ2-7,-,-,TGCAGTGCTAGAGCTGAGGTCCAGTACGAGCAGTACTTC,CSARAEVQYEQYF